Following are 10 T cell receptor beta chains from one sample sequenced in a study of long-term antiretroviral therapy in people with HIV. Sequencing used immunoSEQ v3.0 at survey level. Sequenced by immunoSEQ multiplex PCR; TCRdb stores in-frame clones only, minus some. The data contain tens of thousands of clones, 84% of them singletons. Sample: unsorted PBMCs, taken 0.5 years before starting antiretroviral therapy. The receptors here all came from a man in his forties or fifties with HIV.

This clone was seen a few times. The V and J genes are TRBV5-4 and TRBJ2-5; no firm D call. V was clipped by 4 bases and J by 7 bases, with 17 bases between them. The CDR3 loop spans 14 amino acids. CDR1 and CDR2 from the germline V gene are SGHNT and YYREEE (reference sequence). CDR3 sequence: CASSLPDGSGTQYF. In DNA form, the CDR3 reads TGTGCCAGCAGCCTACCGGACGGCTCCGGGACCCAGTACTTC.

The rearrangement uses TRBV5-1 and TRBJ2-5, with unresolved D. Germline lookup yields CDR1 SGHRS and CDR2 YFSETQ. This CDR3 spans 16 amino acids. The ends were cut back, 0 bases at V and 0 bases at J, with 12 bases in the middle. CDR3 residues: CASSLGLRTYQETQYF. CDR3 in DNA: TGCGCCAGCAGCTTGGGACTCCGCACGTACCAAGAGACCCAGTACTTC.

V and J are TRBV5-3 and TRBJ1-1; 8 nucleotides line up with TRBD1. TRBV5-3 is placed among ORFs of uncertain function. The CDR3 loop spans 15 amino acids. The V gene end was trimmed by 4 bases and the J gene end by 1 base; junction bases not matched to a gene: 6. The CDR3 DNA is TGTGCCAGAAGCACGACAGGGGTGGGGAACACTGAAGCTTTCTTT. It codes for CARSTTGVGNTEAFF.

The gene calls are TRBV15 and TRBJ1-2, with TRBD1 matching over 9 bases. The CDR3 is 18 amino acids. V lost 0 bases and J lost 2; bases outside the gene matches: 10. In germline, CDR1 is LNHNV, CDR2 YYDKDF (reference sequence). In DNA, the CDR3 is TGTGCCACCAGCAGAGATGGCAAAAGACAGGGGGGGAACTATGGCTACACCTTC. This encodes CATSRDGKRQGGNYGYTF.

This clone was detected a few times. This chain connects TRBV28 to TRBJ1-2; no definite D call. The germline V gene encodes CDR1 MDHEN and CDR2 SYDVKM. V was clipped by 8 bases and J by 8 bases, with 6 bases between them. There are 9 residues in the CDR3. The DNA of the CDR3 is TGTGCCAGCGGGAAGGGCTACACCTTC. Its translation: CASGKGYTF.

This chain connects TRBV5-1 to TRBJ2-7; 7 bases align to TRBD1. Per the germline V gene, CDR1 is SGHRS and CDR2 is YFSETQ. V lost 0 bases and J lost 5; bases outside the gene matches: 14. The CDR3 loop spans 17 amino acids. In DNA, the CDR3 is TGCGCCAGCAGCTTGGATATATCCAGGACAGGAACGGACGAGCAGTACTTC. As protein: CASSLDISRTGTDEQYF.

The chain carries TRBV28 and TRBJ1-4; D gene uncertain. The CDR3 totals 15 residues. The V gene's germline CDR1 is MDHEN and CDR2 SYDVKM. V was trimmed by 8 bases and J by 0 bases, leaving 13 bases between them. The CDR3, as DNA: TGTGCCAGCTCCCCCGGAGGAGCAACTAATGAAAAACTGTTTTTT. The encoded protein is CASSPGGATNEKLFF. Combining the CDR3 with reference TRBV28 and TRBJ1-4 gives the whole variable domain DVKVTQSSRYLVKRTGEKVFLECVQDMDHENMFWYRQDPGLGLRLIYFSYDVKMKEKGDIPEGYSVSREKKERFSLILESASTNQTSMYLCASSPGGATNEKLFFGSGTQLSVL.

The chain recombines TRBV4-3 with TRBJ1-1; 7 bases map to TRBD1. J was trimmed by 0 bases and V by 0 bases; bases with no gene match: 4. This CDR3 is 16 amino acids long. Germline CDR1 and CDR2: LGHNA and YSLEER. The CDR3 DNA reads TGCGCCAGCAGCCAAGATGGGGGGACAGTGAACACTGAAGCTTTCTTT. Its protein product is CASSQDGGTVNTEAFF.

The chain couples TRBV5-8 to TRBJ1-6, with D perhaps TRBD1 (5 bases). With 4 bases removed from V and 3 bases from J, the gap between germline ends came to 11 bases. CDR1 is SGHTS, CDR2 YDEGEE, per germline. This CDR3 has 15 amino acids. For the CDR3, the DNA is TGTGCCAGCAGCCTCAGTGACAGCTATAATTCACCCCTCCACTTT. Translated: CASSLSDSYNSPLHF.

This chain uses TRBV28 with TRBJ2-1; tentatively, D is TRBD2 (6 bases). This CDR3 is built from 17 residues. Germline CDR1 reads MDHEN; CDR2 reads SYDVKM. Trimming shortened V by 6 bases and J by 3 bases, and 21 bases separated the two germline ends. CDR3: CASSWARSRGNYNEQFF. Here the CDR3 DNA reads TGTGCCAGCAGCTGGGCCCGAAGCCGGGGGAACTACAATGAGCAGTTCTTC.